This T cell receptor (beta chain) appears in the sequencing data of a study of T cell responses to AZD1222 COVID-19 vaccine. CDR1 and CDR2 (germline): KGHSY, FQNENV. V shed 8 bases and J shed 8 bases, with 15 bases lying between them. CDR3 size: 13 residues. TCRdb's table, derived via immunoSEQ multiplex PCR, lists solely in-frame clones and lacks some. This table has about 100,000 clones, 87% appearing once. Turning to this clone: Its antigen is still unknown.

General study results and limits: Recipients of two AZD1222 doses showed rising Spike-specific TCR breadth and depth. There were mostly white British donors and more females than males, and clonal diversity was possibly underestimated. Among AZD1222 vaccinees, only six were seropositive at baseline.

The genes are TRBV16 and TRBJ1-4, with D possibly matching TRBD1 (5 bases). The source of this sequence is an adult in good health. Here the sequenced sample was peripheral blood, taken on day 0 of AZD1222 vaccination. The CDR3 DNA reads TGTGCCAGCGTCGGACAAAAGGAGGAAAAACTGTTTTTT. Amino acids: CASVGQKEEKLFF.